This T cell receptor (beta chain) was sequenced during a study of human CD8 memory T cell subsets (dated by TCRdb to the early 2020s). About the investigation overall: To assess clonal relationships, the TCRbeta repertoires of stem-like (TSTEM), progenitor exhausted-like (TPEX) and effector memory CD8+ T cell subsets were compared. TCRbeta repertoires were obtained from six or seven donors, each contributing TSTEM, TPEX and effector memory subsets.

In the case of this clonotype: Its antigen target is currently unknown.

The reads were generated on a NextSeq 550. A Human TCR Profiling Kit was used to prepare UMI-labeled 5' RACE TCRbeta libraries. The same number of PCR cycles was used to prepare all TCRbeta libraries in parallel. Regarding the original processing steps: Between roughly 3,000 and 18,000 functional CDR3beta clonotypes were contained in each TCRbeta library. UMI extraction and consensus assembly used MIGEC 1.2.9, requiring at least three reads per UMI. MiXCR 3.0.3 was used to extract in-frame CDR3beta repertoires. After each sample was downsampled to 42,000 randomly selected UMIs, diversity metrics were computed in VDJtools 1.2.1. For the top 3,000 clones of each sample pair, the repertoire overlap metrics D, R and F2 were calculated in VDJtools. With the reads reprocessed by TCRdb, a single entry stands for each CDR3 protein sequence and no DNA is reported. The V and J calls were not made by the authors but by TCRdb's processing. The sample table records thousands of distinct CDR3 sequences. Around 20% of the sample rests with the top ten.

Early differentiated memory cells that were CCR7+ PD-1+ TIGIT+ and showed dysfunctional, exhausted-like traits were classified as progenitor exhausted-like memory CD8+ T cells (TPEX). Density gradient separation was used to isolate peripheral blood mononuclear cells from healthy donor buffy coats. In the study, negative magnetic separation with EasySep or MojoSort CD8+ T cell isolation kits was used to enrich total CD8+ T cells. An RNeasy Mini Kit was used to extract total RNA from duplicate vials of roughly 150,000 sorted CD8+ T cells per subset. PBMCs were used either fresh or after cryopreservation in fetal bovine serum containing 10% DMSO. CD8+ T cell subsets were sorted to purity by fluorescence-activated cell sorting on a FACSAria III. Including the terminal cysteine and phenylalanine, the CDR3 comprises 15 residues. The protein alone is recorded here. CDR1 and CDR2 (GTSNPN, SVGIG) derive from the germline V gene (reference sequence).

General findings and caveats noted by the study authors: Only TCRbeta chains were sequenced, and repertoire comparisons rested on about 6 donors tested with paired t-tests and Bonferroni correction. Greater repertoire diversity in TSTEM than in TPEX subsets was suggested by Chao1 estimates, potentially reflecting a broader range of specificities. Normalized Shannon-Wiener diversity was similarly high in TSTEM and TPEX subsets, while effector memory subsets were less diverse by comparison. Clonotypes were shared with effector memory cells by both stem-like subsets, but only minimal overlap was found between TSTEM and TPEX repertoires, suggesting distinct antigen spectra.

This sequence originates from a human donor in good health. Here the chain combines TRBV30 and TRBJ1-1; lacking DNA, the TRBD1 call made by TCRdb goes unchecked. The sample was CD8+ T cells from PBMCs. CDR3 region: CAWRRPQRTDTEAFF.